Below are 9 T cell receptor beta chains sequenced from a single sample in a study of blood T cell repertoires in COVID-19 (dated by TCRdb to 2018 to 2021). The method behind the library was the immunoSEQ multiplex PCR assay. The source is immuneACCESS, and TCRdb retained only in-frame sequences with V and J called. Part of the clones is not carried over; for the studies checked, unresolved V genes explain less than half of this, and the remainder is unexplained. The sample yields about 400,000 clones; roughly 87% were counted once. Of the sample, 3% is held by the ten largest clones. The specimen sequenced was PBMCs or T cells enriched from blood (not recorded which). All receptors come from a young woman who had recovered from COVID-19.

V usage is TRBV10-3 and J usage is TRBJ1-3; 8 bases align to TRBD1. V trimming: 7 bases; J trimming: 6 bases; junction bases outside the gene matches: 8. CDR3 length: 14 amino acids. Germline CDR1 and CDR2: ENHRY and SYGVKD. The CDR3 DNA reads as TGTGCCATCAAAACAGGGACAGGAGAAAACACCATATATTTT. This sequence encodes CAIKTGTGENTIYF.

The J gene is TRBJ2-7, the V gene TRBV7-2; 7 bases are a match to TRBD2. The CDR3 contains 15 residues. The V segment lost 5 bases and the J segment 1 base; nucleotides outside the gene matches: 8. The germline CDR1 and CDR2 sequences are SGHTA and FQGNSA. CDR3 DNA sequence: TGTGCCAGCAGCCCAACTAGCGACCGATCCTACGAGCAGTACTTC. Translated: CASSPTSDRSYEQYF.

The genes are TRBV5-1 and TRBJ2-2, with TRBD2 as a possible D gene (5 bases). Deletions cut 4 bases from V and 6 bases from J, with 10 bases between. The CDR3 is made up of 13 amino acids. The germline V gene has CDR1 SGHRS and CDR2 YFSETQ. For the CDR3, the DNA is TGCGCCAGCAGCCGGGATGAGCCCGGGGAGCTGTTTTTT. It is translated as CASSRDEPGELFF.

The gene calls are TRBV6-5 and TRBJ1-2, with TRBD1 identical over 9 bases. CDR1 and CDR2 (germline): MNHEY, SVGAGI. V was clipped by 6 bases and J by 2 bases; unmatched bases: 7. The CDR3 is made up of 15 amino acids. This CDR3 is CASSQGQGLNYGYTF. In DNA, the CDR3 is TGTGCCAGCAGCCAGGGACAGGGCCTCAACTATGGCTACACCTTC.

The DNA for the CDR3 is TGCGCCAGCGGTCGGGGGTTTCTTTATGGCTACACCTTC. The encoded protein is CASGRGFLYGYTF. The chain combines TRBV10-2 with TRBJ1-2; TRBD1 is a possible D gene (5 bases). V lost 8 bases to trimming and J lost 5 bases, with 15 bases between them. This CDR3 region has 13 residues. CDR1 and CDR2 from the germline V gene are WSHSY and SAAADI.

For the CDR3, the DNA is TGTGCCAGCAGCTCCAACAATCAGCCCCAGCATTTT. Translation: CASSSNNQPQHF. V usage is TRBV7-2 and J usage is TRBJ1-5; D is ambiguous. Germline V gene sequence: CDR1 SGHTA, CDR2 FQGNSA. The CDR3 has 12 residues. V was cut by 4 bases and J by 3 bases, with 4 bases left in between.

The chain employs TRBV28 and TRBJ1-4; no clear D gene. Germline lookup yields CDR1 MDHEN and CDR2 SYDVKM. This CDR3 has 14 residues. V lost 3 bases, J lost 8 bases, and 13 bases lay in between. CDR3 loop: CASSLVGASEKLFF. The CDR3 nucleotides are TGTGCCAGCAGTTTGGTTGGAGCTAGCGAAAAACTGTTTTTT.

The J gene is TRBJ2-1, the V gene TRBV2, with D possibly being TRBD1 (6 bases). This CDR3 contains 15 residues. Germline V gene data show CDR1 as SNHLY and CDR2 as FYNNEI. V gave up 7 bases and J gave up 9 bases, with 22 bases separating them. The CDR3 spells CASTPGAVSRGEQFF. The CDR3 region has the DNA TGTGCCAGCACTCCAGGGGCAGTGAGTAGGGGTGAGCAGTTCTTC.

V usage is TRBV7-2 and J usage is TRBJ1-2; TRBD1 matches at 8 bases. The V and J ends lost 5 bases and 8 bases, in that order; junction bases with no gene match: 13. Germline V CDR1 and CDR2: SGHTA, FQGNSA. The CDR3 covers 15 residues. The CDR3: CASSQGAGRLSGYTF. Written as DNA, the CDR3 is TGTGCCAGCAGCCAGGGGGCAGGCCGACTTTCAGGCTACACCTTC.